The 9 T cell receptor beta chains reported below all come from one sample, sequenced in a study of shared clonotypes between healthy human individuals. Profiled with immunoSEQ multiplex PCR; TCRdb holds only in-frame clones, not every one. The table records 95,000 to 120,000 clones, 65% to 75% of them present only once. Sequencing was done on a sample of memory CD8+ T cells sorted from blood. The subset denotes: CD45RO+ cells pooled with CCR7-negative TemRA cells. The origin of the receptors is a woman in her thirties in good health.

This clone was observed a handful of times. CDR3 loop: CASSLAATSGANVLTF. CDR3 DNA sequence: TGTGCCAGCAGTTTGGCAGCAACCTCTGGGGCCAACGTCCTGACTTTC. The rearrangement links TRBV27 to TRBJ2-6; D is unclear. The CDR3 spans 16 residues. Germline values: CDR1 MNHEY, CDR2 SMNVEV (reference sequence). V was cut by 3 bases and J by 0 bases, with 9 bases left in between.

The chain combines TRBV5-1 with TRBJ2-7; possibly TRBD2 for D (6 bases). V was cut by 1 base and J by 6 bases, with 17 bases left in between. Germline values: CDR1 SGHRS, CDR2 YFSETQ. There are 15 residues in the CDR3. For the CDR3, the DNA is TGCGCCAGCAGCTTGTTCGGTCCCCCCGGGGGCGAGCAGTACTTC. This translates into CASSLFGPPGGEQYF.

The V call is TRBV5-4, the J call TRBJ1-1, with 9 positions matching TRBD1. The J segment lost 1 base and the V segment lost 4 bases, leaving 5 bases of the junction unmatched. CDR1 and CDR2 from the germline V gene are SGHNT and YYREEE (reference sequence). This CDR3 contains 15 residues. The CDR3 loop reads CASSIADRGNTEAFF. CDR3 bases: TGTGCCAGCAGCATAGCGGACAGGGGGAACACTGAAGCTTTCTTT. Using reference TRBV5-4 and TRBJ1-1 for the parts outside the CDR3, the full variable domain is ETGVTQSPTHLIKTRGQQVTLRCSSQSGHNTVSWYQQALGQGPQFIFQYYREEENGRGNFPPRFSGLQFPNYSSELNVNALELDDSALYLCASSIADRGNTEAFFGQGTRLTVV.

The V call is TRBV21-1, the J call TRBJ2-6; the table's D call, TRBD1, was not checked against the DNA. TRBV21-1 is a pseudogene locus. The length of the CDR3 is 17 residues. This CDR3 reads CAGPDRGSLSGANVLTF. CDR3 coding DNA: TGTGCCGGACCTGACAGGGGATCCCTCTCTGGGGCCAACGTCCTGACTTTC.

In its sample, this clone was seen many times. This chain joins TRBV11-2 and TRBJ2-2, with D perhaps matching TRBD1 or TRBD2 (5 bases each). The CDR3 extends over 14 amino acids. The germline gives CDR1 SGHAT, CDR2 FQNNGV. V lost 6 bases and J lost 5, with 13 bases in between. The CDR3 region is CASRGVRGTGELFF. CDR3 nucleotide sequence: TGTGCCAGCAGAGGGGTGAGAGGGACCGGGGAGCTGTTTTTT. The full variable domain, in which reference TRBV11-2 and TRBJ2-2 provide the parts outside the CDR3, is EAGVAQSPRYKIIEKRQSVAFWCNPISGHATLYWYQQILGQGPKLLIQFQNNGVVDDSQLPKDRFSAERLKGVDSTLKIQPAKLEDSAVYLCASRGVRGTGELFFGEGSRLTVL.

V and J are TRBV27 and TRBJ2-7, with D possibly matching TRBD2 (7 bases). The ends were cut back, 9 bases at V and 6 bases at J, with 18 bases in the middle. CDR3 length: 13 residues. Looked up from germline, CDR1 is MNHEY and CDR2 is SMNVEV (reference sequence). Here the CDR3 reads CASRGGSGPEQYF. In nucleotides, the CDR3 is TGTGCCAGTAGGGGGGGGAGTGGGCCCGAGCAGTACTTC.

This clone has only a few counts. This chain joins TRBV5-6 and TRBJ1-2, with D perhaps TRBD1 (5 bases). The germline V gene has CDR1 SGHDT and CDR2 YYEEEE. Trimming stripped 3 bases from V and 8 bases from J, with 20 bases between. CDR3 length equals 15 residues. The CDR3 sequence: CASSSTQGPLGGYTF. The DNA for the CDR3 is TGTGCCAGCAGCTCCACCCAGGGACCTCTTGGCGGCTACACCTTC.

This chain joins TRBV7-9 and TRBJ2-5; 9 positions agree with TRBD1. The CDR3 runs to 16 residues. V was clipped by 5 bases and J by 1 base; unmatched bases: 8. CDR1 is SEHNR and CDR2 is FQNEAQ in the germline V gene (reference sequence). The CDR3 loop reads CASSPRTGVGQETQYF. The CDR3 coding sequence is TGTGCCAGCAGCCCCAGGACAGGGGTCGGCCAAGAGACCCAGTACTTC.

The V and J genes are TRBV6-1 and TRBJ1-2; 7 bases agree with TRBD1. CDR1 MNHNS and CDR2 SASEGT come from the germline V gene. Trimming removed 2 bases from V and 3 bases from J; junction bases left unmatched: 6. The CDR3 covers 15 residues. The CDR3 DNA reads as TGTGCCAGCAGTGAATCAGGGGGTAGCGACTATGGCTACACCTTC. It yields the protein CASSESGGSDYGYTF.